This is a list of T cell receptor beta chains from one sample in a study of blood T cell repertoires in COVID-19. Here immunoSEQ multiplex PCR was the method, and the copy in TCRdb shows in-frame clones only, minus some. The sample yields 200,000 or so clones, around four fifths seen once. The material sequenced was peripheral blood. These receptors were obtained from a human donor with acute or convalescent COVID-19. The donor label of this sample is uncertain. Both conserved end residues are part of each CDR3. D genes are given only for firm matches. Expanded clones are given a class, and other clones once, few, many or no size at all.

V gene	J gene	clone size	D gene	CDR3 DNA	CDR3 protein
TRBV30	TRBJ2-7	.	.	TGTGCCTGCCACGTGAGAGGCGGAGCAACCTACGAGCAGTACTTC	CACHVRGGATYEQYF
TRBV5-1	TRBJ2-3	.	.	TGCGCCAGCCGCCAGGTACCTGCTAGCACAGATACGCAGTATTTT	CASRQVPASTDTQYF
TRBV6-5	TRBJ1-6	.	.	TGTGCCAGCAGTTACTCAAGAGAACCTAATTCACCCCTCCACTTT	CASSYSREPNSPLHF
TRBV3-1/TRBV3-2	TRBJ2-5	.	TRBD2	TGTGCCAGCAGCCGCCAGACTAGCAGCCAAGAGACCCAGTACTTC	CASSRQTSSQETQYF
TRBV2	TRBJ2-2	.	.	TGTGCCAGCAGTGAAGCAAGGCAGGGGTCCACCGGGGAGCTGTTTTTT	CASSEARQGSTGELFF
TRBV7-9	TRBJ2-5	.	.	TGTGCCAGCAGCTTATCGGTCATCGTGGAGACCCAGTACTTC	CASSLSVIVETQYF
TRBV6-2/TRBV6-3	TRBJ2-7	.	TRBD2	TGTGCCAGCAGTTACTCGATTAGCGGGACTGGCTCCTACGAGCAGTACTTC	CASSYSISGTGSYEQYF
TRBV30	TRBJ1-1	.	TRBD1	TGTGCCTGGAGTATATCCGGGACAGGGGGTGAAGCTTTCTTT	CAWSISGTGGEAFF
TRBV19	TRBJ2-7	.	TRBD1	TGTGCCAGTAGAGGACAGGGGTCATCCTACGAGCAGTACTTC	CASRGQGSSYEQYF
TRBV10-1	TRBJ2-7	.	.	TGCGCCAGCAGTGAGAAGGTAGCTCAGCCCTACGAGCAGTACTTC	CASSEKVAQPYEQYF
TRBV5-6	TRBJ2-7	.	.	TGTGCCAGCAGCCTATACCCCCCCGGGAGAGGACCCTACGAGCAGTACTTC	CASSLYPPGRGPYEQYF
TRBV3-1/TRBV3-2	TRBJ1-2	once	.	TGTGCCAGCAGCCCCGGGACTAGCTACACCTTC	CASSPGTSYTF
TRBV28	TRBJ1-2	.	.	TGTGCCAGCAGTTTACTCGACACTAGCTATGGCTACACCTTC	CASSLLDTSYGYTF
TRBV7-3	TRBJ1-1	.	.	TGTGCCAGCAGCCAAGTAGGCGGCGGGGTCACTGAAGCTTTCTTT	CASSQVGGGVTEAFF
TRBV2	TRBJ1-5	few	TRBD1	TGTGCCAGCAGTTCTCAGGGGGCTAGCAATCAGCCCCAGCATTTT	CASSSQGASNQPQHF
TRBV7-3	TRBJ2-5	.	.	TGTGCCAGCAGCCGGACAGCGCAAGAGACCCAGTACTTC	CASSRTAQETQYF
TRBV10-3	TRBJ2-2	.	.	TGTGCCATCAGTCCGGCTAGCGAGAGAGGGGACACCGGGGAGCTGTTTTTT	CAISPASERGDTGELFF
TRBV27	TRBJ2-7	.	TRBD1	TGTGCCAGCAGTTTAGTCCGGGACAGGGGGGGGGAGCAGTACTTC	CASSLVRDRGGEQYF
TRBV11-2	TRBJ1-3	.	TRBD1	TGTGCCAGCAGAACAGGGGCCGGAAACACCATATATTTT	CASRTGAGNTIYF
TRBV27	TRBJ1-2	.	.	TGTGCCAGCAGTGCGGAGGGGTTGAGTGGCTACACCTTC	CASSAEGLSGYTF
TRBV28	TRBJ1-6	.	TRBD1	TGTGCCAGCGGACAGGGGAGATCACCCCTCCACTTT	CASGQGRSPLHF
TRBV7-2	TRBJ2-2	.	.	TGTGCCAGCAGCCGGGTGGGGCCCGGGGAGCTGTTTTTT	CASSRVGPGELFF
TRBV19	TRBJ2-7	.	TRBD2	TGTGCCAGTAGTGCCGGGACTAGCGGGTACGAGCAGTACTTC	CASSAGTSGYEQYF
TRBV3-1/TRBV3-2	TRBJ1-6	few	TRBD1	TGTGCCAGCAGCCCGGGACAGGGTGGGTCACCCCTCCACTTT	CASSPGQGGSPLHF
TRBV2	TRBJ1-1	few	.	TGTGCCAGCACCCCGACAGTGAACACTGAAGCTTTCTTT	CASTPTVNTEAFF
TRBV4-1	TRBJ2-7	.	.	TGCGCCAGCAGCCAAGATATAACAGAATCGGCAACCTACGAGCAGTACTTC	CASSQDITESATYEQYF
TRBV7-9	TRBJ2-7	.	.	TGTGCCAGCGGGGGGGGCACGACCTACGAGCAGTACTTC	CASGGGTTYEQYF
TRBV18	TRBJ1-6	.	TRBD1	TGTGCCAGCTCACCCGGACAGGGCTACGATTCACCCCTCCACTTT	CASSPGQGYDSPLHF
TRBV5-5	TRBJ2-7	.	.	TGTGCCAGCAGCCTCGGACAGAACGCCTACGAGCAGTACTTC	CASSLGQNAYEQYF
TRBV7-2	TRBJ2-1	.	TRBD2	TGTGCCAGCAGCCTCTGGGGACTAGCGGAAAATGAGCAGTTCTTC	CASSLWGLAENEQFF
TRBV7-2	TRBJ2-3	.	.	TGTGCCAGCAGCTCCTACCTTCTCACAGATACGCAGTATTTT	CASSSYLLTDTQYF
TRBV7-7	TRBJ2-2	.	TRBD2	TGTGCCAGCAGCTTATCTACTAGCGGGAGGGCGAACACCGGGGAGCTGTTTTTT	CASSLSTSGRANTGELFF
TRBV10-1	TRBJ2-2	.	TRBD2	TGCGCCAGCAGTGAAAGGCTAGCGGATAACACCGGGGAGCTGTTTTTT	CASSERLADNTGELFF
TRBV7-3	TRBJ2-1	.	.	TGTGCCAGCAGCCCTTCCGGGACAAACAATGAGCAGTTCTTC	CASSPSGTNNEQFF
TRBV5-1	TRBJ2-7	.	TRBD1	TGCGCCAGCAACCGGGACAGCACCTCCTACGAGCAGTACTTC	CASNRDSTSYEQYF
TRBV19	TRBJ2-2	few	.	TGTGCCAGTAGTATACTTATGGGGGCTTCAATTAGGGAGCTGTTTTTT	CASSILMGASIRELFF
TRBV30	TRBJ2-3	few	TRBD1	TGTGCCTGGAGTCTTAGACAGGGCCAAGGAGATACGCAGTATTTT	CAWSLRQGQGDTQYF
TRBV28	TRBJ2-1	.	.	TGTGCCAGCAGTTCCCCTGCGGATTCAGTCATTGAGCAGTTCTTC	CASSSPADSVIEQFF
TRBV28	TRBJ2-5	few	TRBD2	TGTGCCAGCAGTTTAACTAGCGGGCTAGAGACCCAGTACTTC	CASSLTSGLETQYF
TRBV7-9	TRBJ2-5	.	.	TGTGCCAGCAGCTTGGGGCAGATTGATGAGACCCAGTACTTC	CASSLGQIDETQYF
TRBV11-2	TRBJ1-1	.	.	TGTGCCAGCAGCTTAGACGGTTCGGGGATGAACACTGAAGCTTTCTTT	CASSLDGSGMNTEAFF
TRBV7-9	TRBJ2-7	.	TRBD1	TGTGCCAGCAGCCCGCGGACAGGAAAGGGCTACGAGCAGTACTTC	CASSPRTGKGYEQYF
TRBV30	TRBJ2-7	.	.	TGTGCCTGGAGCGCGCAGACAGGATTCGAGCAGTACTTC	CAWSAQTGFEQYF
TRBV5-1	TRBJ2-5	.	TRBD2	TGCGCCAGCAGCTTGTTTCCTAGCGGGAGTAGTGGAGAGACCCAGTACTTC	CASSLFPSGSSGETQYF
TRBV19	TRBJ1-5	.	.	TGTGCCAGTAGTATTGCCAGGGGACAGCCCCAGCATTTT	CASSIARGQPQHF
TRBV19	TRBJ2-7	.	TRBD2	TGTGCCAGTAGTACGGGGGGTTCGGGCTACGAGCAGTACTTC	CASSTGGSGYEQYF
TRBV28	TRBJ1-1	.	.	TGTGCCAGCAGTCCCTCAGGGATCGCGAACACTGAAGCTTTCTTT	CASSPSGIANTEAFF
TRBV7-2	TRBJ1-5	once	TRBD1	TGTGCCAGCAGCTTAGAGGGGGCACGTCAGCCCCAGCATTTT	CASSLEGARQPQHF
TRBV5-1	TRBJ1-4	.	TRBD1	TGCGCCAGCAGCTCCTCCGGGACAGCAACTAATGAAAAACTGTTTTTT	CASSSSGTATNEKLFF
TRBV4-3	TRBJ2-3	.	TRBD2	TGCGCCAGCAGCCAAGGACTAGCGGTGAGCACAGATACGCAGTATTTT	CASSQGLAVSTDTQYF
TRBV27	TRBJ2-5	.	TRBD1	TGTGCCAGCAGTTTATCCCCGACAGGGGCCCAAGAGACCCAGTACTTC	CASSLSPTGAQETQYF
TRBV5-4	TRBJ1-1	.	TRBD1	TGTGCCAGCAGCCCGGACAGGGAGAACACTGAAGCTTTCTTT	CASSPDRENTEAFF
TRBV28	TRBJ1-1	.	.	TGTGCCAGCAGCCCCCCCCTGGCATCCGTGGCTTTCTTT	CASSPPLASVAFF